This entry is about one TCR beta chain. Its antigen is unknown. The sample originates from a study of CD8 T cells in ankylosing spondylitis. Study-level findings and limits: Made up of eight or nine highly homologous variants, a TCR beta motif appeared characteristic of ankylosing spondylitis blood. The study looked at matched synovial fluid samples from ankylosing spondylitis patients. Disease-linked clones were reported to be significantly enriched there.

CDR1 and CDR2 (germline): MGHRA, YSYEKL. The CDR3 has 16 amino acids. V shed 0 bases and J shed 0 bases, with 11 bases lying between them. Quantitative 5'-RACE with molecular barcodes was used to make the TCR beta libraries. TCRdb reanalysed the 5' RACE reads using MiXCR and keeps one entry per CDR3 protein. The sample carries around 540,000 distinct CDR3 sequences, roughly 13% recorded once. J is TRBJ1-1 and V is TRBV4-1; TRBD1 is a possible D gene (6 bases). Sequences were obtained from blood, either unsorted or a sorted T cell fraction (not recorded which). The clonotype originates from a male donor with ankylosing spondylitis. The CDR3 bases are TGCGCCAGCAGCCAAGAACCGGGACACTTGAACACTGAAGCTTTCTTT. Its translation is CASSQEPGHLNTEAFF.